This TCR beta chain was identified in a study of blood T cell repertoires in COVID-19. After removal of 0 bases from V and 4 bases from J, the junction contained 7 bases not matched to a gene. CDR1 is SGHKS and CDR2 is YYEKEE in the germline V gene (reference sequence). This CDR3 is 16 amino acids long. Produced via immunoSEQ multiplex PCR; TCRdb's table is partial and in-frame only. The sample records about 330,000 clones, about 85% being singletons. This chain joins TRBV5-5 and TRBJ1-5, with 7 positions matching TRBD1. Input material: PBMCs or T cells enriched from blood (not recorded which). The receptor was derived from a young woman who had recovered from COVID-19. The CDR3 region has the DNA TGTGCCAGCAGCTTGGCCAGAGGGGGCGAAAATCAGCCCCAGCATTTT. Amino acid sequence: CASSLARGGENQPQHF.